The clone carrying this T cell receptor beta chain was observed many times. Its antigen is undetermined. Germline is not matched at one junction end, which may reflect a read error. One entry per CDR3 protein, called by TCRdb with MiXCR from the 5' RACE reads. The sample carries around 1.7 million distinct CDR3 sequences, under 35% recorded once. The data originate from a study of identical twins. The CDR3 sequence is 14 residues long. Germline V gene sequence: CDR1 SGHRS, CDR2 YFSETQ. Overall study findings and caveats: Researchers reported weaker excess twin sharing in beta out-of-frame sequences.

The chain recombines TRBV5-1 with TRBJ1-1; tentative D call: TRBD1 (6 bases). This TCR was recovered from a newborn girl in good health. Sequenced: cord blood. The CDR3 loop is CASSLVGGNTEAFF. CDR3 bases: TGTGCCAGCAGTTTAGTAGGGGGGAACACTGAAGCTTTCTTT.